A selection of T cell receptor beta chains follows, all from one sample in a study of cytotoxic CD8 clonotypes in ibrutinib-treated CLL. Using immunoSEQ multiplex PCR, the repertoire was profiled, and TCRdb retains in-frame clones only, with some absent. There are roughly 150,000 clones in the sample; more than 75% occur only once, and around 5% lies in the top ten. This sample comprised PBMCs, obtained after 24 months of ibrutinib treatment. These TCRs come from a human donor with chronic lymphocytic leukemia. Both conserved end residues are part of each CDR3. The D gene is left open where the match is weak. Rows give clone size only sometimes, using once, few, many, or a class for an expanded clone.

TRBJ2-6 - TRBV5-3 TRBD1 TGTGCCAGAGCCCGGACAGGGAGGTCCTCTGGGGCCAACGTCCTGACTTTC CARARTGRSSGANVLTF
TRBJ1-1 - TRBV7-3 - TGTGCCAGCAGCCAAGGGTCAGGGGACACTGAAGCTTTCTTT CASSQGSGDTEAFF
TRBJ1-2 - TRBV19 - TGTGCCAGTAGCTTCGTCCTCTATGGCTACACCTTC CASSFVLYGYTF
TRBJ2-7 - TRBV11-2 - TGTGCCAGCAGCTTAGGGGGGGCCCACGTGGGCTACGAGCAGTACTTC CASSLGGAHVGYEQYF
TRBJ1-4 - TRBV19 - TGTGCCAGTAGTGCCCGAATTGCAACTAATGAAAAACTGTTTTTT CASSARIATNEKLFF
TRBJ1-2 - TRBV30 - TGTGCCTGGAACCCGGAGAGGGGGTATGGCTACACCTTC CAWNPERGYGYTF
TRBJ2-5 - TRBV9 - TGTGCCAGCAGCGTAGGGGTGGGACGGAGGGGAGAGACCCAGTACTTC CASSVGVGRRGETQYF
TRBJ1-2 - TRBV28 TRBD1 TGTGCCGCCCGCGGACAGGGGATCTATGGCTACACCTTC CAARGQGIYGYTF
TRBJ2-5 - TRBV10-3 - TGTGCCATCAGAGGAGGGGAGCAAGAGACCCAGTACTTC CAIRGGEQETQYF
TRBJ2-3 - TRBV11-3 - TGTGCCAGCAGCTTTCAGGCCACAGATACGCAGTATTTT CASSFQATDTQYF
TRBJ2-3 - TRBV4-2 - TGTGCCAGCAGCCAAGCCGCCCAGGTTTTTATGGGGACAGATACGCAGTATTTT CASSQAAQVFMGTDTQYF
TRBJ2-2 - TRBV11-2 - TGTGCCAGCAGCTTAGAAGCCACCGGGGAGCTGTTTTTT CASSLEATGELFF
TRBJ1-5 - TRBV7-2 - TGTGCCAGCAGCTTAGGGGGCAGGGTCAATCAGCCCCAGCATTTT CASSLGGRVNQPQHF
TRBJ2-1 - TRBV7-8 - TGTGCCAGCAGCCACCGGAGGGCTAGCGAGCCCTACAATGAGCAGTTCTTC CASSHRRASEPYNEQFF
TRBJ2-7 - TRBV9 - TGTGCCAGCAGCCCAACAGGGGGGCGAGCGGGGGAGCAGTACTTC CASSPTGGRAGEQYF
TRBJ1-1 - TRBV9 - TGTGCCAGCAGCGTATGGTTGGACGCTGAAGCTTTCTTT CASSVWLDAEAFF
TRBJ1-5 - TRBV7-8 - TGTGCCAGCAGCTCCGGAGGGGGGGTAGCTGGGAATCAGCCCCAGCATTTT CASSSGGGVAGNQPQHF
TRBJ1-3 - TRBV4-2 TRBD1 TGTGCCAGCAGCCAGCAGGGGGCGGGGGCTGGAAACACCATATATTTT CASSQQGAGAGNTIYF
TRBJ1-2 - TRBV28 TRBD1 TGTGCCACCCAGAGCAGGGTGGGGGACAGGGCTGGGGGCTACACCTTC CATQSRVGDRAGGYTF
TRBJ2-3 - TRBV5-4 TRBD2 TGTGCCAGCAGCCCCGAGCGGGGGCAGCGAACAGATACGCAGTATTTT CASSPERGQRTDTQYF
TRBJ1-2 - TRBV18 TRBD1 TGTGCCAGCTCACTCACCGGGACAGGGGAAGGTGGCTACACCTTC CASSLTGTGEGGYTF
TRBJ2-1 - TRBV6-4 - TGTGCCAGCAGTGAGGGTCCTTCCTACAATGAGCAGTTCTTC CASSEGPSYNEQFF
TRBJ1-2 - TRBV7-8 - TGTGCCAGCAGCTTCGGGGCGGTCTATGGCTACACCTTC CASSFGAVYGYTF
TRBJ2-1 - TRBV5-6 TRBD1 TGTGCCAGCAGTCGACAGGGGATGGGTGAGCAGTTCTTC CASSRQGMGEQFF
TRBJ2-7 - TRBV7-9 TRBD2 TGTGCCAGCAGCTTAGCCCGACTAGCGGGAGGGCCGAGCTCCTACGAGCAGTACTTC CASSLARLAGGPSSYEQYF
TRBJ2-3 - TRBV2 - TGTGCCAGCAGTGCGGAGGGCCCCCCCGATACGCAGTATTTT CASSAEGPPDTQYF
TRBJ1-2 - TRBV2 - TGTGCCAGCAGTGGCCCCGGGGGCGGGGGCTATGGCTACACCTTC CASSGPGGGGYGYTF
TRBJ2-2 few TRBV5-1 - TGCGCCAGCAGCCCCCGGGGTCCTGACGGGGAGCTGTTTTTT CASSPRGPDGELFF
TRBJ2-7 - TRBV7-2 - TGTGCCAGCAGCTTAGCGAGGGGCCCCCGGGAGCAGTACTTC CASSLARGPREQYF
TRBJ1-4 few TRBV19 TRBD1 TGTGCCAGTATGGGGACAGGAGGGGTCGGAAAACTGTTTTTT CASMGTGGVGKLFF
TRBJ1-2 - TRBV27 TRBD1 TGTGCCAGCAGTCAGACAGGGGGGTATGGCTACACCTTC CASSQTGGYGYTF
TRBJ1-2 once TRBV7-2 - TGTGCCAGCAGCCCTAGATCCGGGGGATTAAGCTATGGCTACACCTTC CASSPRSGGLSYGYTF
TRBJ2-3 - TRBV11-2 - TGTGCCAGCAGCTTAGATCTGAGTCTTGGGCAGTATTTT CASSLDLSLGQYF
TRBJ1-1 - TRBV9 - TGTGCCAGCAGCCCTACCGGGCAGATGGGGACTGAAGCTTTCTTT CASSPTGQMGTEAFF
TRBJ1-2 - TRBV15 - TGTGCCACCAGCAGAGACCGGGCCCGCCCCACCTTC CATSRDRARPTF
TRBJ2-3 - TRBV5-1 TRBD2 TGCGCCAGCAGCTCTAGCGGGAGCACAGATACGCAGTATTTT CASSSSGSTDTQYF
TRBJ2-3 - TRBV7-6 - TGTGCCAGCAGCTTAGCACGGGATGATACGCAGTATTTT CASSLARDDTQYF
TRBJ2-7 - TRBV4-1 - TGCGCCAGCAGCCAAGAATGGACAGCCTACGAGCAGTACTTC CASSQEWTAYEQYF
TRBJ1-6 few TRBV27 - TGTGCCAGCCGGGACCTGGGATTACCCCTCCACTTT CASRDLGLPLHF
TRBJ2-7 - TRBV27 - TGTGCCAGCAGTTTACAGGGTTCCTACGAGCAGTACTTC CASSLQGSYEQYF